The next 4 T cell receptor beta chains were all read from a single sample in a study of blood T cell repertoires in COVID-19. Profiled with immunoSEQ multiplex PCR; TCRdb holds only in-frame clones, not every one. Among approximately 270,000 clones listed, roughly nine tenths were seen once. Sequencing was done on a sample of peripheral blood. These TCRs come from a man younger than 30 with active or convalescent COVID-19.

The chain combines TRBV13 with TRBJ2-1; 7 nucleotides line up with TRBD2. In germline, CDR1 is PRHDT, CDR2 FYEKMQ (reference sequence). V lost 4 bases, J lost 4 bases, and 10 bases stayed unmatched. The CDR3 spans 16 residues. The DNA for the CDR3 is TGTGCCAGCAGCTCCCTGGGGGGACTATCTTACAATGAGCAGTTCTTC. It is translated as CASSSLGGLSYNEQFF.

The J gene is TRBJ1-3, the V gene TRBV10-1; D is ambiguous. Deletions cut 6 bases from V and 4 bases from J, with 19 bases between. Per germline, CDR1 WNHNN and CDR2 SYGVQD (reference sequence). There are 16 residues in the CDR3. CDR3 in amino acids: CASRAPREGSGNTIYF. The DNA of the CDR3 is TGCGCCAGCAGAGCCCCTAGGGAGGGTTCAGGAAACACCATATATTTT.

The V and J genes are TRBV5-1 and TRBJ1-4; D gene unclear. Germline CDR1 is SGHRS and CDR2 is YFSETQ. V was clipped by 0 bases and J by 6 bases, with 6 bases between them. The CDR3 is 13 amino acids. CDR3 nucleotide sequence: TGCGCCAGCAGCTTGGCAGGTGATGAAAAACTGTTTTTT. It yields the protein CASSLAGDEKLFF.

In its sample, this clone was seen once. This sequence joins TRBV6-2 or TRBV6-3 and TRBJ2-1, with 7 bases fitting TRBD1. Germline CDR1 MNHEY, CDR2 SVGEGT. This CDR3 comprises 16 residues. The V and J ends lost 6 bases and 4 bases, in that order; junction bases with no gene match: 12. The CDR3 coding sequence is TGTGCCAGCAGCCTAACGGGACAGCTCGGGTACAATGAGCAGTTCTTC. It yields the protein CASSLTGQLGYNEQFF.